The 31 T cell receptor beta chains listed next were all sequenced from one sample in a study of T cells after yellow fever vaccination. MiXCR, run by TCRdb on the 5' RACE reads, gives a single entry per CDR3 protein. This repertoire shows about 630,000 distinct CDR3 sequences, roughly an eighth found once; its top ten account for 14% to 15%. The source material was PBMCs, sampled on the day of the yellow fever booster vaccination. The receptors were sampled from a man aged 30 to 45 who received the YFV17D yellow fever vaccine.

This clonotype was found a few times. The rearrangement uses TRBV27 and TRBJ2-7, with 8 bases lining up with TRBD2. With 8 bases clipped from V and 6 bases from J, the junction kept 3 bases outside the gene matches. This CDR3 has 11 amino acids. Germline V lookup: CDR1 MNHEY, CDR2 SMNVEV (reference sequence). The CDR3 loop reads CASLGGGEQYF. The CDR3, as DNA: TGTGCCAGCCTCGGGGGGGGCGAGCAGTACTTC.

CDR3: CSARRFGTDTQYF. The CDR3 DNA is TGCAGTGCTAGACGATTCGGCACAGATACGCAGTATTTT. The chain is built from TRBV20-1 and TRBJ2-3; D not resolved. CDR3 size: 13 residues. CDR1 DFQATT and CDR2 SNEGSKA come from the germline V gene (reference sequence). V lost 2 bases, J lost 1 base, and 7 bases lay in between.

The chain has TRBV20-1 and TRBJ2-5; 9 bases are shared with TRBD1. CDR1 and CDR2 from the germline V gene are DFQATT and SNEGSKA (reference sequence). CDR3 length equals 14 residues. J gave up 3 bases and V 4 bases, and 6 bases lay outside the gene matches. CDR3 protein: CSATEGTGKETQYF. The CDR3 region has the DNA TGCAGTGCTACGGAAGGGACAGGGAAAGAGACCCAGTACTTC.

The chain is built from TRBV14 and TRBJ2-3; no clear D gene. Germline CDR1 reads SGHDN; CDR2 reads FVKESK. V was cut by 0 bases and J by 14 bases, with 12 bases left in between. The CDR3 has 12 amino acids. Here the CDR3 DNA reads TGTGCCAGCAGCCAAGAAGGCACAAAGGTGTATTTT. Translation gives CASSQEGTKVYF.

V is TRBV20-1 and J is TRBJ1-5; maybe TRBD1 (5 bases). Trimming removed 6 bases from V and 4 bases from J, with 22 bases in between. CDR1 is DFQATT, CDR2 SNEGSKA, per germline (reference sequence). This CDR3 has 16 residues. CDR3 protein: CSATFGTRDGNQPQHF. The DNA for the CDR3 is TGCAGTGCCACCTTTGGGACCCGGGACGGAAATCAGCCCCAGCATTTT.

The chain employs TRBV24-1 and TRBJ2-1; 16 bases map to TRBD2. The CDR3 runs 17 residues. Germline trimming cut 4 bases from V and 9 bases from J; bases unmatched to any gene: 8. Germline CDR1 is KGHDR and CDR2 is SFDVKD. DNA for the CDR3: TGTGCCACCAGTGACCCGGGACTAGCGGGAGGGCCCGGTGAGCAGTTCTTC. This sequence encodes CATSDPGLAGGPGEQFF.

The chain employs TRBV5-1 and TRBJ1-1; 8 bases fit TRBD1. The CDR3 extends over 15 amino acids. Germline V lookup: CDR1 SGHRS, CDR2 YFSETQ. V lost 4 bases to trimming and J lost 6 bases; unmatched junction nucleotides: 11. CDR3 loop: CASSATGTGSPEAFF. For the CDR3, the DNA is TGCGCCAGCAGCGCGACCGGGACAGGCAGTCCTGAAGCTTTCTTT.

V is TRBV20-1 and J is TRBJ2-5; TRBD1 might be the D (6 bases). Trimming took off 3 bases at V and 1 base at J, with 15 bases between the two ends. This CDR3 comprises 15 residues. Germline values: CDR1 DFQATT, CDR2 SNEGSKA (reference sequence). The CDR3 DNA reads TGCAGTGCTAGGGCACCGTCGACAGGCCAAGAGACCCAGTACTTC. This translates into CSARAPSTGQETQYF.

This clonotype appeared many times. The rearrangement joins TRBV7-2 to TRBJ2-5; 8 nucleotides line up with TRBD1. This CDR3 comprises 17 residues. Germline V gene lookup returns CDR1 SGHTA and CDR2 FQGNSA. Trimming took 2 bases from V and 5 from J; bases not matched to a gene: 13. The CDR3 nucleotides are TGTGCCAGCAGCTTAAGTTTCAGGGGGCGAGGGTGGGAGACCCAGTACTTC. Protein product: CASSLSFRGRGWETQYF.

In its sample, this clonotype was seen many times. This chain joins TRBV6-5 and TRBJ2-1, with 9 bases identical to TRBD1. Per the germline V gene, CDR1 is MNHEY and CDR2 is SVGAGI. This CDR3 is 16 amino acids long. The junction had 8 bases not matched to a gene; V was cut back by 2 bases and J by 6 bases. The chain's CDR3 is CASSYTTGGEGNEQFF. The CDR3 nucleotides are TGTGCCAGCAGTTACACGACAGGGGGTGAGGGCAATGAGCAGTTCTTC.

The rearrangement uses TRBV2 and TRBJ2-1; D may be TRBD1 (5 bases). Trimming pared 3 bases from V and 6 bases from J, leaving 21 bases between. The CDR3 has 17 amino acids. CDR1 and CDR2 (germline): SNHLY, FYNNEI. The CDR3 nucleotides are TGTGCCAGCAGTGATGTGGAGTGGGGCCCCCTAGGCAATGAGCAGTTCTTC. Protein: CASSDVEWGPLGNEQFF.

The rearrangement links TRBV28 to TRBJ2-7, with a possible D match to TRBD1 (6 bases). Germline V gene sequence: CDR1 MDHEN, CDR2 SYDVKM. Trimming took off 9 bases at V and 3 bases at J, with 30 bases between the two ends. The CDR3 covers 18 residues. The CDR3 DNA reads TGTGCCAGTTTTCCTCAATCTCCGGGGACACAAACTGACTACGAGCAGTACTTC. Its translation: CASFPQSPGTQTDYEQYF.

The rearrangement uses TRBV7-2 and TRBJ2-5; the D gene is possibly TRBD1 (5 bases). Trimming pared 3 bases from V and 8 bases from J, leaving 10 bases between. The V gene's germline CDR1 is SGHTA and CDR2 FQGNSA. This CDR3 has 12 amino acids. This CDR3 is CASSFIWGTQYF. CDR3 DNA sequence: TGTGCCAGCAGCTTTATCTGGGGCACCCAGTACTTC.

In its sample, this clonotype was seen a few times. The chain joins TRBV24-1 to TRBJ2-1; tentatively, D is TRBD1 or TRBD2 (5 bases each). Germline CDR1 reads KGHDR; CDR2 reads SFDVKD. This CDR3 is built from 16 residues. Trimming removed 3 bases from V and 8 bases from J, with 19 bases in between. DNA of the CDR3: TGTGCCACCAGTGATCCCGGACTCGGACAACGGGATGAGCAGTTCTTC. This translates into CATSDPGLGQRDEQFF.

The sample holds a few counts of this clonotype. The gene calls are TRBV5-6 and TRBJ2-5, with 8 positions matching TRBD1. The CDR3 has 15 amino acids. CDR1 and CDR2 (germline): SGHDT, YYEEEE. The trim removed 4 bases at V and 5 bases at J, leaving 10 bases unmatched. The CDR3 bases are TGTGCCAGCAGCCGGAACACAGGGGGTAGGGAGACCCAGTACTTC. It translates to CASSRNTGGRETQYF. Full variable domain (remainder filled in from reference TRBV5-6 and TRBJ2-5): DAGVTQSPTHLIKTRGQQVTLRCSPKSGHDTVSWYQQALGQGPQFIFQYYEEEERQRGNFPDRFSGHQFPNYSSELNVNALLLGDSALYLCASSRNTGGRETQYFGPGTRLLVL.

This clonotype was seen at least ten times. The chain has TRBV5-1 and TRBJ2-1, with no clear D. The CDR3 length is 15 residues. Germline V gene data show CDR1 as SGHRS and CDR2 as YFSETQ. V shed 0 bases and J shed 3 bases, with 10 bases lying between them. CDR3 nucleotides: TGCGCCAGCAGCTTGGTTGGTGAAGACTACAATGAGCAGTTCTTC. This gives the protein CASSLVGEDYNEQFF.

This clonotype was seen a handful of times. CDR3 region: CASSQGPGWDYGYTF. The CDR3 DNA sequence: TGCGCCAGCAGCCAAGGACCAGGGTGGGACTATGGCTACACCTTC. V is TRBV4-1 and J is TRBJ1-2; TRBD1 is a possible D gene (5 bases). Trimming took 1 base from V and 3 from J, leaving 12 bases between them. The CDR3 length is 15 residues. The V gene's germline CDR1 is MGHRA and CDR2 YSYEKL.

This clonotype was counted a few times. This rearrangement joins TRBV6-2 or TRBV6-3 to TRBJ1-4; D ambiguous. This CDR3 has 12 amino acids. Germline V gene sequence: CDR1 MNHEY, CDR2 SVGEGT. V lost 2 bases and J lost 8, with 6 bases in between. In nucleotides, the CDR3 is TGTGCCAGCAGTTACGGAAGGGAAAAACTGTTTTTT. This codes for CASSYGREKLFF.

This clonotype appeared many times. The chain combines TRBV3-1 with TRBJ1-6, with 8 bases identical to TRBD1. Germline CDR1 is LGHDT and CDR2 is YNNKEL (reference sequence). With 5 bases clipped from V and 6 bases from J, the junction kept 24 bases outside the gene matches. This CDR3 contains 21 residues. CDR3: CASSSPSARQGRFAINSPLHF. CDR3 nucleotides: TGTGCCAGCAGCTCCCCGTCGGCCCGACAGGGGCGATTTGCCATTAATTCACCCCTCCACTTT.

Here the CDR3 DNA reads TGTGCCAGCACCTCGGGGAACATTCAGTACTTC. This codes for CASTSGNIQYF. V gene TRBV27 combines with J gene TRBJ2-4; weak D call: TRBD2 (5 bases). CDR3 length equals 11 residues. The V and J ends lost 7 bases and 7 bases respectively, with 8 bases between them. Germline CDR1 reads MNHEY; CDR2 reads SMNVEV (reference sequence).

The CDR3 DNA reads TGCAGTTACACGACAGGAACGGGCACAGATACGCAGTATTTT. Translation gives CSYTTGTGTDTQYF. The chain couples TRBV20-1 to TRBJ2-3, with a tentative D call TRBD1 (6 bases). Germline CDR1 reads DFQATT; CDR2 reads SNEGSKA (reference sequence). The ends were cut back, 8 bases at V and 1 base at J, with 16 bases in the middle. The CDR3 length is 14 residues.

The chain employs TRBV4-3 and TRBJ2-1; the match to TRBD2 covers 8 bases. The J segment lost 10 bases and the V segment lost 2 bases, leaving 7 bases of the junction unmatched. The CDR3 covers 14 residues. In germline, CDR1 is LGHNA, CDR2 YSLEER. CDR3 region: CASSQSGGGLEQFF. The CDR3 DNA is TGCGCCAGCAGCCAATCGGGGGGGGGCCTGGAGCAGTTCTTC.

This clonotype was observed a handful of times. J is TRBJ2-3 and V is TRBV9; 9 bases are shared with TRBD1. The CDR3 extends over 16 amino acids. J lost 4 bases, V lost 5 bases, and 11 bases had no gene match. Germline CDR1 is SGDLS and CDR2 is YYNGEE. The CDR3 DNA reads TGTGCCAGCAGTGACCCCCGGGACAGGGTCTCAGATACGCAGTATTTT. Translation: CASSDPRDRVSDTQYF.

The chain combines TRBV5-1 with TRBJ2-3; D is undetermined. The CDR3 spans 16 residues. Trimming left V 0 bases short and J 3 bases short, with 14 bases between. Per germline, CDR1 SGHRS and CDR2 YFSETQ. CDR3 bases: TGCGCCAGCAGCTTGGGTACCAGCCTGACGACAGATACGCAGTATTTT. Its protein product is CASSLGTSLTTDTQYF.

The sample holds a few counts of this clonotype. The chain combines TRBV20-1 with TRBJ2-5, with 15 positions matching TRBD2. With V trimmed by 5 bases and J by 1 base, 5 bases remained unmatched. CDR1 is DFQATT and CDR2 is SNEGSKA in the germline V gene (reference sequence). The CDR3 contains 16 residues. This CDR3 is CSAYPGLAGGQETQYF. CDR3 nucleotides: TGCAGTGCTTACCCGGGACTAGCGGGAGGCCAAGAGACCCAGTACTTC.

This clonotype was seen only a few times. This rearrangement joins TRBV5-1 to TRBJ2-3; maybe TRBD2 (6 bases). The length of the CDR3 is 15 residues. Germline values: CDR1 SGHRS, CDR2 YFSETQ. Trimming removed 3 bases from V and 6 bases from J, with 17 bases in between. CDR3 bases: TGCGCCAGCAGCTCGGGACTTCCACCCACGGATACGCAGTATTTT. Residues: CASSSGLPPTDTQYF.

The J gene is TRBJ2-7, the V gene TRBV19; TRBD2 might be the D (6 bases). In germline, CDR1 is LNHDA, CDR2 SQIVND (reference sequence). The CDR3 contains 11 residues. Between the trimmed V and J ends, which lost 7 bases and 9 bases, there was a span of 13 bases. CDR3 bases: TGTGCCAGTAAGGCCGGGGGTAGGCAGTACTTC. It translates to CASKAGGRQYF.

V usage is TRBV20-1 and J usage is TRBJ1-5; the D gene is possibly TRBD1 (6 bases). Germline assignment: CDR1 DFQATT and CDR2 SNEGSKA (reference sequence). The CDR3 covers 14 residues. V lost 0 bases and J lost 7, with 13 bases in between. CDR3 residues: CSARDGQGWQPQHF. Written as DNA, the CDR3 is TGCAGTGCTAGAGATGGCCAGGGGTGGCAGCCCCAGCATTTT.

This clonotype was seen a few times. CDR3 protein: CATSRHRDNQPQHF. The CDR3 DNA sequence: TGTGCCACCAGCAGACACAGAGACAATCAGCCCCAGCATTTT. The chain links TRBV15 to TRBJ1-5; D gene unclear. CDR3 length: 14 residues. Trimming shortened V by 2 bases and J by 3 bases, and 8 bases separated the two germline ends. The germline CDR1 and CDR2 sequences are LNHNV and YYDKDF (reference sequence).

Points on this clonotype: A clone one base away is much larger, so this may be a read error. The J gene is TRBJ2-5, the V gene TRBV5-1; possibly TRBD2 for D (6 bases). The V gene lost 0 bases and the J gene lost 5 bases, with 11 bases spanning the gap. Per the germline V gene, CDR1 is SGHRS and CDR2 is YFSETQ. CDR3 length: 14 amino acids. The CDR3, as DNA: TGCGCCAGCAGCTTGGAACCTCGGGGGGAGACCCAGTACTTC. As protein: CASSLEPRGETQYF.

This clonotype showed up just a few times. The rearrangement joins TRBV6-1 to TRBJ1-5; the D gene is possibly TRBD1 (5 bases). The V gene's germline CDR1 is MNHNS and CDR2 SASEGT. The CDR3 loop spans 14 amino acids. Deletions cut 1 base from V and 7 bases from J, with 11 bases between. The DNA of the CDR3 is TGTGCCAGCAGTGAAGGGGGAGGGGACCAGCCCCAGCATTTT. It yields the protein CASSEGGGDQPQHF.